This T cell receptor (beta chain) was identified during a study of T cell changes during pregnancy in multiple sclerosis. The CDR3 is 14 residues long. The V end lost 3 bases, the J end lost 4 bases, and 13 bases lay between the germline ends. CDR1 is MDHEN and CDR2 is SYDVKM in the germline V gene. Data came from immunoSEQ multiplex PCR; TCRdb stores just in-frame clones and leaves some out. The repertoire has about 58,000 clones, around 93% of them found once; the top ten carry 3% to 4%. The chain couples TRBV28 to TRBJ2-7; a possible D gene is TRBD1 (5 bases). The material was CD8+ T cells from peripheral blood mononuclear cells, obtained in the second trimester of pregnancy. The TCR comes from a female donor with multiple sclerosis, enrolled in a pregnancy study. CDR3 sequence: CASSFGQVRYEQYF. In DNA, the CDR3 is TGTGCCAGCAGTTTTGGACAAGTGAGATACGAGCAGTACTTC.